A selection of T cell receptor beta chains follows, all from one sample in a study of beta chain features in type 1 diabetes. Clones were sequenced by immunoSEQ multiplex PCR, and TCRdb holds only the in-frame ones, with some missing. This sample has about 150,000 clones, with 11% found just once. The material sequenced was central memory CD4+ T cells from blood. The receptors were sampled from a man younger than 35 in good health. CDR3s include the opening cysteine and the closing phenylalanine or tryptophan. Each record gives: V gene, D gene, J gene, clone size, CDR3 length, CDR3 protein, CDR3 DNA. A D gene is named only where the DNA matches it firmly. The size entry is marked missing in some rows and otherwise reads once, few, many or a size class.

TRBV4-3,NA,TRBJ1-6,few,15,CASSQEMAGRTPLHF,TGCGCCAGCAGCCAAGAAATGGCAGGGAGGACACCCCTCCACTTT
TRBV7-9,TRBD1,TRBJ1-2,many,14,CASSLAGGENGYTF,TGTGCCAGCAGCTTAGCAGGGGGCGAGAATGGCTACACCTTC
TRBV29-1,NA,TRBJ2-1,many,11,CSVSRAQREFF,TGCAGCGTCTCTAGGGCTCAAAGGGAGTTCTTC
TRBV2,TRBD1,TRBJ1-5,NA,15,CASSLQGGSNQPQHF,TGTGCCAGCAGTTTACAGGGGGGAAGCAATCAGCCCCAGCATTTT
TRBV4-2,TRBD1,TRBJ1-2,many,16,CASSQDRRGQAYGYTF,TGTGCCAGCAGCCAAGATCGGAGGGGACAGGCCTATGGCTACACCTTC
TRBV19,TRBD1,TRBJ1-1,NA,17,CASSKGQGALGNTEAFF,TGTGCCAGTAGTAAGGGACAGGGGGCTTTGGGGAACACTGAAGCTTTCTTT
TRBV19,NA,TRBJ1-5,few,15,CASGGGGRFNQPQHF,TGTGCCAGTGGAGGGGGAGGACGGTTTAATCAGCCCCAGCATTTT
TRBV30,NA,TRBJ2-1,NA,16,CAWSAPRGRGVNEQFF,TGTGCCTGGAGTGCCCCGCGCGGCAGGGGGGTCAATGAGCAGTTCTTC
TRBV2,NA,TRBJ2-1,NA,15,CASSGNTGHYNEQFF,TGTGCCAGCAGTGGAAATACAGGACATTACAATGAGCAGTTCTTC
TRBV10-3,TRBD2,TRBJ2-7,NA,12,CRASGFLCEQYF,TGTCGAGCTAGCGGGTTCCTCTGCGAGCAGTACTTC
TRBV9,TRBD2,TRBJ2-3,few,15,CASSLRAGSTDTQYF,TGTGCCAGCAGCCTCCGAGCGGGGAGCACAGATACGCAGTATTTT
TRBV5-4,NA,TRBJ2-5,NA,13,CASSLEGEETQYF,TGTGCCAGCAGCTTGGAGGGCGAAGAGACCCAGTACTTC
TRBV9,TRBD1,TRBJ1-2,NA,14,CASSVAGQGRGYTF,TGTGCCAGCAGCGTAGCTGGACAGGGCCGTGGCTACACCTTC
TRBV5-4,TRBD1,TRBJ1-6,NA,16,CASSLIQGALGSPLHF,TGTGCCAGCAGCTTGATACAGGGGGCGCTGGGTTCACCCCTCCACTTT
TRBV4-1,NA,TRBJ2-7,NA,19,CASSRRQGTIAGASNEQYF,TGCGCCAGCAGCCGTAGACAGGGGACGATAGCGGGAGCTTCCAACGAGCAGTACTTC
TRBV25-1,NA,TRBJ1-3,few,11,CASSEGNTIYF,TGTGCCAGCAGTGAAGGAAACACCATATATTTT
TRBV5-4,NA,TRBJ1-4,NA,15,CASSPDWTTNEKLFF,TGTGCCAGCAGTCCGGACTGGACAACTAATGAAAAACTGTTTTTT
TRBV7-3,NA,TRBJ2-7,many,13,CASSLSGEASRHF,TGTGCCAGCAGCTTAAGCGGGGAGGCATCCAGGCACTTC